This TCR beta chain was captured by sequencing in a study of shared clonotypes between healthy human individuals. For the study at large: Used for every donor were three CD4 naive, three CD4 memory, two CD8 naive and one CD8 memory plate. Study outcomes and limitations: The four-donor shared clonotypes exceeded non-shared clonotypes in generation probability, with non-shared ones scoring lower.

Concerning this clone itself: The antigen is not known.

Libraries were prepared by immunoSEQ multiplex PCR; TCRdb keeps only in-frame clonotypes and omits some of them. Of 650,000 to 750,000 clones listed, less than 80% are singletons. Recent vaccinations or acute infections were absent in the healthy HIV-negative adult donors. The CDR3 spans 14 residues. Germline CDR1 reads SGHRS; CDR2 reads YFSETQ. V was clipped by 4 bases and J by 6 bases; unmatched bases: 7. The chain couples TRBV5-1 to TRBJ2-3; 8 bases align to TRBD1. The origin of this receptor is a woman in her 30s in good health. The sequenced sample consisted of memory CD4+ T cells sorted from blood. Subset given: CD45RA-negative fraction. As DNA, the CDR3 is TGCGCCAGCAGCCCGGGACAGGAGTCGGATACGCAGTATTTT. It codes for CASSPGQESDTQYF.